Listed below are T cell receptor beta chains from one sample, sequenced in a study of OX40 agonist ivuxolimab in advanced cancers. TCRdb's table, derived via immunoSEQ multiplex PCR, lists solely in-frame clones and lacks some. Among about 35,000 clones, roughly 85% were seen once, and the ten largest hold roughly 2.5%. This specimen consisted of CD4+ or CD8+ T cells sorted from blood, obtained in a trial of the OX40 agonist ivuxolimab. These receptors were collected from an adult with an advanced solid tumor such as melanoma, head and neck, liver or kidney cancer. Both conserved end residues are part of each CDR3. Only some rows state a clone size, as once, few, many or a class for expanded clones.

j_call clone_size v_call cdr3_aa
TRBJ2-5 few TRBV12-5 CASGRDKTFETQYF
TRBJ2-3 few TRBV4-3 CASSQDRDSSADTQYF
TRBJ1-3 few TRBV28 CASSLFGQGAWSPGNTIYF
TRBJ1-2 - TRBV4-3 CASSFWDRGHGRRGYTF
TRBJ2-7 - TRBV13 CASRRLQALSVEQYF
TRBJ1-2 - TRBV28 CASSLTTGNRFGYTF
TRBJ2-3 - TRBV7-3 CASSTDSLALETDTQYF
TRBJ1-1 - TRBV6-1 CASSRDGLINTEAFF
TRBJ1-6 - TRBV7-9 CASSSGGYNSPLHF
TRBJ2-7 - TRBV2 CASLRQLFYEQYF
TRBJ1-2 - TRBV4-3 CASSQFSSYTF
TRBJ2-2 - TRBV11-2 CASSTLSTNANTGELFF
TRBJ2-1 - TRBV4-3 CASSLAAAYNEQFF
TRBJ1-2 - TRBV29-1 CSVETGAWGYTF
TRBJ2-4 - TRBV7-9 CASSYTGTGTGSKNIQYF
TRBJ2-3 few TRBV1 CTSSQDQGDREEDTQYF
TRBJ1-1 - TRBV7-2 CASSLNRGNTEAFF
TRBJ2-1 few TRBV7-7 CASSRGGGNLNEQFF
TRBJ2-1 - TRBV4-2 CASSQGTVPVRVSYNEQFF
TRBJ2-3 few TRBV6-5 CASRPGAGSDTQYF
TRBJ2-1 - TRBV7-2 CASSRLAGPKGEQFF
TRBJ1-6 - TRBV25-1 CASSEYYSPLHF
TRBJ2-3 - TRBV11-3 CASSFRSGGVGEKDTQYF
TRBJ2-7 - TRBV5-6 CASSLVASGRSYEQYF
TRBJ1-2 once TRBV6-6 CASSPRQGSSGYTF
TRBJ1-4 - TRBV6-5 CASRQRNEKLFF
TRBJ2-2 few TRBV5-1 CASSIGQGYTGELFF
TRBJ1-1 few TRBV11-3 CASSSGQQNTEAFF
TRBJ1-2 few TRBV2 CASSGDRGYGYTF
TRBJ2-5 - TRBV11-2 CASSYPLAGGPEETQYF
TRBJ2-1 - TRBV5-1 CASSLINEQFF
TRBJ2-3 - TRBV7-7 CASSLRESDTQYF
TRBJ2-5 - TRBV2 CASSEARRFSGAETQYF
TRBJ1-2 - TRBV6-5 CASSVAGGAGFGYTF
TRBJ2-1 few TRBV15 CATSRGREGQNEQFF
TRBJ1-5 - TRBV4-2 CASSLLLDRVGREPQHF
- - TRBV7-9 CASSSVWRYEQYF
TRBJ2-2 - TRBV25-1 CASSGPRSGSIGELFF
TRBJ2-5 - TRBV4-3 CASSQEGGETQYF
TRBJ1-2 - TRBV7-2 CASSLVGDYGYTF
TRBJ2-7 - TRBV10-3 CAISEGGLGDEQYF
TRBJ2-3 - TRBV9 CASTRAGEWGTDTQYF
TRBJ2-3 - TRBV4-3 CASSQDRAGDTQYF
TRBJ2-1 - TRBV5-1 CASSYSGSSYNEQFF
TRBJ1-3 - TRBV14 CASSQDRAGNTIYF
TRBJ2-5 - TRBV7-8 CASSLSGETQYF
TRBJ1-6 - TRBV4-3 CASSQPGQGAQNSPLHF